This note documents a single T cell receptor (beta chain) sequence. This clonotype appeared many times. What this receptor recognizes is not known. The sample holds no much larger clone one base away, and base qualities are not on file. This sample was sequenced with an Illumina NovaSeq 6000. cDNA libraries for TCRalpha and TCRbeta were prepared by 5'RACE using constant-segment primers, with sample barcodes and unique molecular identifiers added. RNA was extracted from every sample with Trizol reagent. Libraries were amplified in two PCR steps, with a second sample barcode and Illumina TruSeq adapters added in the second step. Libraries were sequenced on an Illumina NovaSeq with 2 x 150 bp paired-end reads. From the authors' description of their analysis: The reads were demultiplexed and collapsed into UMI-guided consensus sequences using migec v1.2.7. Using mixcr v2.1.11, the UMI consensuses were aligned to TRA and TRB V and J templates and assembled into clonotypes. Expanded or contracted clonotypes were those called significant by both edgeR and NoisET, with noise models trained on biological replicates. For edgeR calls, the cutoffs were a false discovery rate-adjusted p below 0.01 and a log2 fold-change threshold of 1. As an exploratory analysis of dynamics, PCA with hierarchical clustering was applied to max-normalized trajectories of the 1000 most abundant clonotypes. Each responding clone was given a CD4 or CD8 phenotype based on the CD4+ and CD8+ repertoires, which had been sequenced separately. In-frame beta chains were kept once TCRdb had trimmed the public reads at Q25 with fastp and called clones with MiXCR. Rows are combined by CDR3 protein, so each entry shows the most common genes and DNA. TCRdb's processing, not the study's, gives the V and J calls here. The sample table lists about 7,000 distinct CDR3 sequences, roughly 30% of them with a count of one. The ten largest clones represent about 60% of the sample.

From a lookup of the germline V gene, CDR1 and CDR2 are MNHEY and SVGEGT. From cysteine to phenylalanine, the CDR3 is 15 amino acids long. Only CDR3 DNA remains: 45 bases, in frame from the first base. The trim is 7 bases for V and 2 bases for J, with a gap of 18 bases between the germline ends. The sample is drawn from a study of T-cell memory formation after mild COVID-19 (dated by TCRdb to the early 2020s). Background on the whole study: TCR sequence clusters from the two donors were found to be largely donor specific. The cohort comprised two young, previously healthy adult volunteers, one female and one male. Longitudinal TCRalpha and TCRbeta repertoire sequencing tracked T-cell clones expanding and contracting after mild COVID-19 in a couple of donors.

Ficoll-Paque density gradient centrifugation was the method used to isolate PBMCs. What the authors observed across the whole study: Only two mild cases were covered in the study, and larger cohorts including severe cases with pre-infection samples were considered necessary. The second-wave clones that peaked on day 37 were not confirmed to be SARS-CoV-2 specific. Some responding clones were found in pre-infection memory, which suggests that pre-existing cross-reactive memory T cells took part in the SARS-CoV-2 response. From day 15 to 85, contracting clones showed balanced CD4/CD8 phenotypes, whereas a second wave of clones that expanded from day 15 to 37 leaned towards CD4+. Contracting CD4+ clones were located mainly in the CM and EM memory subsets, whereas CD8+ clones were found to be enriched in EMRA.

The sequence links TRBV6-2 or TRBV6-3 to TRBJ2-7, with the D gene uncertain. Input material: PBMCs or a T cell subset sorted from them (not recorded which). The TCR was taken from an adult woman who had mild COVID-19 (a few samples of this study predate the infection). The sample titles of this study are shuffled in the database, so cell type and time point are left out; the donor was told from shared clones. The CDR3 amino acid sequence is: CASTARTDEPYEQYF. DNA sequence: TGTGCCAGCACCGCCCGGACCGACGAACCCTACGAGCAGTACTTC.